The sequence of this T cell receptor (beta chain) was determined in a study of cytomegalovirus exposure and HLA in healthy donors. About the research overall: In terms of ancestry, the Caucasian-associated cluster contained roughly 81% of the 398 genotyped donors.

Study-wide findings and caveats: For most subjects, TCR beta sequences were reported to predict HLA-A and HLA-B alleles with accuracy.

Researchers ran the PCR with 60 Vbeta and 13 Jbeta primers. Some clones are missing from TCRdb's copy, which holds only in-frame ones; the method was immunoSEQ multiplex PCR. The sample lists approximately 73,000 clones; approximately 57% were seen once. This clone was found a few times. Its antigen remains unidentified. Germline V gene data show CDR1 as SGHTA and CDR2 as FQGTGA. This CDR3 is built from 14 residues. Losses at the gene ends were 5 bases for V and 4 bases for J; bases not matched to a gene: 4. Sequencing was carried out using PBMCs. This TCR was sampled from a man under 40 in good health and CMV-seropositive. V usage is TRBV7-3 and J usage is TRBJ2-2, with 7 bases that match TRBD1. CDR3 DNA sequence: TGTGCCAGCAGCCCGGGACAGTCCACCGGGGAGCTGTTTTTT. It codes for CASSPGQSTGELFF.